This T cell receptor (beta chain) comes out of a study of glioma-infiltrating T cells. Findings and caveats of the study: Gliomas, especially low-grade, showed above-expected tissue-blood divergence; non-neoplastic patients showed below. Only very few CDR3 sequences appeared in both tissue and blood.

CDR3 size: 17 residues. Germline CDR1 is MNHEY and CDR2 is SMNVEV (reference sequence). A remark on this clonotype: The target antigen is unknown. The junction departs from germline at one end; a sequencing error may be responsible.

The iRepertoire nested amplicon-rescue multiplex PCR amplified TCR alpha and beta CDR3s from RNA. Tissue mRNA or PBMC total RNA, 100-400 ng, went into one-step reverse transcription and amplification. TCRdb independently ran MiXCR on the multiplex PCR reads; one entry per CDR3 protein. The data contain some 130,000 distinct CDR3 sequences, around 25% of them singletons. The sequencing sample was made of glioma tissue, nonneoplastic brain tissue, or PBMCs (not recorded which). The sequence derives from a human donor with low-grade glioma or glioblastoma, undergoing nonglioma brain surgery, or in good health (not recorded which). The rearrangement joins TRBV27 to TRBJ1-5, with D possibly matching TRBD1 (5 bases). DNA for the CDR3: TGTGCCAGCAGCCCGGGACGGACTACAAGGAGCAATCAGCCCAAGCATTTT. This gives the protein CASSPGRTTRSNQPKHF.